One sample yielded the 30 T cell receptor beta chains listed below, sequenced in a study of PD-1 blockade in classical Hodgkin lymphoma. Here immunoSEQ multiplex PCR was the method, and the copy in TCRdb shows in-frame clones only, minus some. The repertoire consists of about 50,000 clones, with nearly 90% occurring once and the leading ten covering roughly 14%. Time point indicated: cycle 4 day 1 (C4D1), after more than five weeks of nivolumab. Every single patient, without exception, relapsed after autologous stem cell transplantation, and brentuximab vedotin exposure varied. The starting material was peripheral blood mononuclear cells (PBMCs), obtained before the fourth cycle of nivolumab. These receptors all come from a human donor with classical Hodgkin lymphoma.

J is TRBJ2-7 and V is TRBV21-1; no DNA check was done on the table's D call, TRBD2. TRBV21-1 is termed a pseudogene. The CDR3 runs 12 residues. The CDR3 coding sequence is TGTGCCAGAGGACGGGAAGCCTACGAGCAGTACTTC. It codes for CARGREAYEQYF.

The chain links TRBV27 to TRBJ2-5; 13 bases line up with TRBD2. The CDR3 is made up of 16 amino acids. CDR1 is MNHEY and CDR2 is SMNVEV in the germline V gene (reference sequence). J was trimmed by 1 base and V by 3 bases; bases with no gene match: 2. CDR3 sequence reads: CASSLGTSGTQETQYF. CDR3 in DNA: TGTGCCAGCAGTTTGGGGACTAGCGGGACCCAAGAGACCCAGTACTTC.

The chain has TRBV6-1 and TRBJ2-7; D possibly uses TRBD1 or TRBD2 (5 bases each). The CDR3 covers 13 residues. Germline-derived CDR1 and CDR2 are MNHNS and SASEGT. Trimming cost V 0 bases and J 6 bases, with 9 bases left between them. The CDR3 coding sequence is TGTGCCAGCAGTGAAGCGGGACGGCTCGAGCAGTACTTC. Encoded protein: CASSEAGRLEQYF.

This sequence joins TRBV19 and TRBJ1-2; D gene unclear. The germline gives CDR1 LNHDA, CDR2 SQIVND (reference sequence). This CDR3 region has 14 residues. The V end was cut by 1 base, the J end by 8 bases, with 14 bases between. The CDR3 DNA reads TGTGCCAGTAGTATAGTGGGTTCAGGATTAGGCTACACCTTC. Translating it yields CASSIVGSGLGYTF.

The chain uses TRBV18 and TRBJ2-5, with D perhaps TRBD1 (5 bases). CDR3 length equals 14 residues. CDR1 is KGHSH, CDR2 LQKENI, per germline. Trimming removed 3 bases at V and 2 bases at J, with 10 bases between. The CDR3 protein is CASSPSHRQETQYF. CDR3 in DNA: TGTGCCAGCTCACCGTCCCACAGGCAAGAGACCCAGTACTTC.

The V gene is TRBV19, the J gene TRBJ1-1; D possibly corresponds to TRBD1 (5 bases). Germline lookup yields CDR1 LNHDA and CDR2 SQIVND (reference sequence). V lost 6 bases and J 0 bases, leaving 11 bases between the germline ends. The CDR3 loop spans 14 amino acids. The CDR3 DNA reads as TGTGCCAGTAGCCATGGGACGGTGAACACTGAAGCTTTCTTT. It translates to CASSHGTVNTEAFF.

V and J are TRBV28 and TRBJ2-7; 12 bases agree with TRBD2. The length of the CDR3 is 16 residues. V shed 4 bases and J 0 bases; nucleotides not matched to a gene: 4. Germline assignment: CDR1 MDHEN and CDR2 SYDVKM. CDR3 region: CASSSGLAGASYEQYF. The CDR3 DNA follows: TGTGCCAGCAGTTCGGGACTAGCGGGTGCCTCCTACGAGCAGTACTTC.

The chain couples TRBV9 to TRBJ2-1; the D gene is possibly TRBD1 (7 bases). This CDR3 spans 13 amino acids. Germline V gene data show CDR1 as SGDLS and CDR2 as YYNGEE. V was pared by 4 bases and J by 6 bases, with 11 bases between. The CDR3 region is CASSSGGRNEQFF. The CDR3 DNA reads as TGTGCCAGCAGCTCAGGGGGGCGCAATGAGCAGTTCTTC.

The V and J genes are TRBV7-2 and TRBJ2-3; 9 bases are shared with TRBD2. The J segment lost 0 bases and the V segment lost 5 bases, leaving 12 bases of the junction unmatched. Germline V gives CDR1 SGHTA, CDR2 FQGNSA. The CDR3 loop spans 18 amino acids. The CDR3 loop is CASSRFSSGSSSTDTQYF. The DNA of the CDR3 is TGTGCCAGCAGCCGGTTTAGTAGCGGGAGTTCTAGCACAGATACGCAGTATTTT.

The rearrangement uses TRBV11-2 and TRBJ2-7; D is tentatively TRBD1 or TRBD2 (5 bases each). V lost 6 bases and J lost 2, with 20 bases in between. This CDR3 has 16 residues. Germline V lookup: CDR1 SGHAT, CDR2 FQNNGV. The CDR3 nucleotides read TGTGCCAGCAGACAACGGCTGGGGGTGGGCCCCTACGAGCAGTACTTC. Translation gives CASRQRLGVGPYEQYF.

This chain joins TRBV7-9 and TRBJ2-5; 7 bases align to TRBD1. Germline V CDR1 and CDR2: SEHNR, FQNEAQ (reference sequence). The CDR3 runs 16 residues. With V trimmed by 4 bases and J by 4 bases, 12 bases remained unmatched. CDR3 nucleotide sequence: TGTGCCAGCAGCTCGTGGACAGGACGGCTGGGAGAGACCCAGTACTTC. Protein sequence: CASSSWTGRLGETQYF.

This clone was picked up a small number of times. DNA for the CDR3: TGTGCCAGCAGCTCCACCGGGGGGGGTAACACCGGGGAGCTGTTTTTT. This encodes CASSSTGGGNTGELFF. The chain has TRBV5-4 and TRBJ2-2, with 8 bases that match TRBD2. The germline CDR1 and CDR2 sequences are SGHNT and YYREEE (reference sequence). The CDR3 spans 16 residues. V was clipped by 3 bases and J by 2 bases; unmatched bases: 6.

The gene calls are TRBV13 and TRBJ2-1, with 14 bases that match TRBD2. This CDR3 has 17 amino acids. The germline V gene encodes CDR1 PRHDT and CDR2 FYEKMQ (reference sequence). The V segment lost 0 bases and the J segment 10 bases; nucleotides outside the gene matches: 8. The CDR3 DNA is TGTGCCAGCAGCTTAGGGAGACTAGCGGGAGGGCCTGGGGAGCAGTTCTTC. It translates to CASSLGRLAGGPGEQFF. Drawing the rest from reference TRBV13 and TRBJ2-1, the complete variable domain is AAGVIQSPRHLIKEKRETATLKCYPIPRHDTVYWYQQGPGQDPQFLISFYEKMQSDKGSIPDRFSAQQFSDYHSELNMSSLELGDSALYFCASSLGRLAGGPGEQFFGPGTRLTVL.

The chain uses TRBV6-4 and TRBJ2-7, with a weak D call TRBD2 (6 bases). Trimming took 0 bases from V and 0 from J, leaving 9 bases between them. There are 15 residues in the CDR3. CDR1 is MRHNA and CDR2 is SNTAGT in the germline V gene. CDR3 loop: CASSDSGGSSYEQYF. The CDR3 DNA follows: TGTGCCAGCAGTGACTCTGGGGGGTCCTCCTACGAGCAGTACTTC.

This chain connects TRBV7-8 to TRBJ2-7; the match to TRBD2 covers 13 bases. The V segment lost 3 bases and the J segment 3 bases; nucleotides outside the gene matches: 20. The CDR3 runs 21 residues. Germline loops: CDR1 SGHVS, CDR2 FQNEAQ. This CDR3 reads CASSFGKTGTSGALWDYEQYF. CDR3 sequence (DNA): TGTGCCAGCAGCTTCGGAAAAACCGGGACTAGCGGGGCCCTTTGGGACTACGAGCAGTACTTC. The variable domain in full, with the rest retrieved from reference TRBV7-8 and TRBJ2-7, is GAGVSQSPRYKVAKRGQDVALRCDPISGHVSLFWYQQALGQGPEFLTYFQNEAQLDKSGLPSDRFFAERPEGSVSTLKIQRTQQEDSAVYLCASSFGKTGTSGALWDYEQYFGPGTRLTVT.

For the CDR3, the DNA is TGTGCCAGCAGCTTAGATGCGCTAGCGGGAGGGTACGAGCAGTACTTC. It yields the protein CASSLDALAGGYEQYF. The rearrangement uses TRBV11-3 and TRBJ2-7, with 12 bases lining up with TRBD2. After removal of 0 bases from V and 4 bases from J, the junction contained 4 bases not matched to a gene. CDR3 size: 16 residues. Germline CDR1 SGHNT, CDR2 YENEEA.

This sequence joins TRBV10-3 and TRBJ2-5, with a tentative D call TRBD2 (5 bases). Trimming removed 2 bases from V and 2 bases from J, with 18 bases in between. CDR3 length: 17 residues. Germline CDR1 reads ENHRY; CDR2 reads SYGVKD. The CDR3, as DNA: TGTGCCATCAGTGAGCCACCGGGCGGAGCGGCTCAAGAGACCCAGTACTTC. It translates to CAISEPPGGAAQETQYF.

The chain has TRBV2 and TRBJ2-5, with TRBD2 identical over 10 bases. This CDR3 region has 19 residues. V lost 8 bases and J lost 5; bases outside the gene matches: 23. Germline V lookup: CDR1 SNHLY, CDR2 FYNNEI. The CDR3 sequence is CASRSGTVASGRSGETQYF. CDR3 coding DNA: TGTGCCAGCCGGTCCGGAACCGTGGCTAGCGGGAGATCAGGCGAGACCCAGTACTTC.

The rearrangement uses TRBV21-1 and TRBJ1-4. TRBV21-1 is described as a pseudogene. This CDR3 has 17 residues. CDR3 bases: TGTGCCAGCAGCGCCTCACCGGACGGGGCGCCTAATGAAAAACTGTTTTTT. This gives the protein CASSASPDGAPNEKLFF.

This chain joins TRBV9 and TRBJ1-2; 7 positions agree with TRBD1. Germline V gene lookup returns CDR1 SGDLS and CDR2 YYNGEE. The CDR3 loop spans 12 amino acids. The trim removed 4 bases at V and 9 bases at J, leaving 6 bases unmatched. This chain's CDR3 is CASSPGQASYTF. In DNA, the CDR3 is TGTGCCAGCAGCCCAGGACAGGCAAGCTACACCTTC.

This CDR3 reads CASSVGPDTSYEQYF. For the CDR3, the DNA is TGTGCCAGCAGCGTAGGGCCGGACACTTCCTACGAGCAGTACTTC. The V call is TRBV9, the J call TRBJ2-7, with TRBD1 as a possible D gene (5 bases). V lost 0 bases and J 1 base, leaving 11 bases between the germline ends. Germline CDR1 reads SGDLS; CDR2 reads YYNGEE. There are 15 residues in the CDR3.

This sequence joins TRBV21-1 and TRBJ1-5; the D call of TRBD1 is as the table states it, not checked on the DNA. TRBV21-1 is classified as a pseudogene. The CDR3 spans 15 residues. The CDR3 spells CASSKQGNSNQPQHF. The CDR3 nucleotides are TGTGCCAGCAGCAAACAGGGCAATAGCAATCAGCCCCAGCATTTT.

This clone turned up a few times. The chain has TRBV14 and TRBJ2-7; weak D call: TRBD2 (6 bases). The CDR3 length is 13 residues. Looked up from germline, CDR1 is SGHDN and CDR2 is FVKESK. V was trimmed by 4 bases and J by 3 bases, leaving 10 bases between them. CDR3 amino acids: CASSRDSLYEQYF. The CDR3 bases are TGTGCCAGCAGCCGGGACTCACTCTACGAGCAGTACTTC.

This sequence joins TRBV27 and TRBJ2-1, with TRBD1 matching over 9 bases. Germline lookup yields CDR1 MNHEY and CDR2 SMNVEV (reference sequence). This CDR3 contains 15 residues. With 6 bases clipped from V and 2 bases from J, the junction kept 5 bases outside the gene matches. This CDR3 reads CASSTGGVPYNEQFF. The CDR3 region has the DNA TGTGCCAGCAGCACAGGGGGCGTCCCCTACAATGAGCAGTTCTTC.

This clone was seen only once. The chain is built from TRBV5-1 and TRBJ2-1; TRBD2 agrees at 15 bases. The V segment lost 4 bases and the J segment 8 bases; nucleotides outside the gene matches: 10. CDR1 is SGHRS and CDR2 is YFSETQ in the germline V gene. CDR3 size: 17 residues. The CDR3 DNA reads TGCGCCAGCAGCCCCGGGACTAGCGGGAGGAGGGGCTATGAGCAGTTCTTC. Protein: CASSPGTSGRRGYEQFF.

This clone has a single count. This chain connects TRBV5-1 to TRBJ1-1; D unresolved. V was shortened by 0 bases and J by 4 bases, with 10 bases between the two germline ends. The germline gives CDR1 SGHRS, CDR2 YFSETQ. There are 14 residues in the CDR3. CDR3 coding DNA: TGCGCCAGCAGCTTGGAGGGCAGGACCACTGAAGCTTTCTTT. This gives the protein CASSLEGRTTEAFF.

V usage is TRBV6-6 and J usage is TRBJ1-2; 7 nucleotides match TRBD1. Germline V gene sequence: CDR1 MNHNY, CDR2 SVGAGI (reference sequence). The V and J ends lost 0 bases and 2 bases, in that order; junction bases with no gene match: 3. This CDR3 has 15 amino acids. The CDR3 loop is CASSYSDRPNYGYTF. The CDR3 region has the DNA TGTGCCAGCAGTTACTCGGACAGGCCCAACTATGGCTACACCTTC.

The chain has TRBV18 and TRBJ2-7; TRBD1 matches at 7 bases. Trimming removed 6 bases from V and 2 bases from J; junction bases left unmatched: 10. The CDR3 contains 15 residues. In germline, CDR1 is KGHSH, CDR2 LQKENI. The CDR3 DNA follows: TGTGCCAGCTCCGCTAGTTCGGGACAGCCCTACGAGCAGTACTTC. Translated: CASSASSGQPYEQYF.

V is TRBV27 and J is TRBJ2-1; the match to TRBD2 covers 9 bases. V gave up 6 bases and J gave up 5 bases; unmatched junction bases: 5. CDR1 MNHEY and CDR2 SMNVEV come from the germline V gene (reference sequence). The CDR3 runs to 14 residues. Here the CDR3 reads CASRTSGLDNEQFF. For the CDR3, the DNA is TGTGCCAGCAGAACTAGCGGGCTTGACAATGAGCAGTTCTTC.

CDR3: CASSDVTLGLETQYF. CDR3 coding DNA: TGTGCCAGCAGCGATGTCACACTAGGGTTGGAGACCCAGTACTTC. This chain connects TRBV5-4 to TRBJ2-5, with D possibly TRBD2 on 5 matching bases. CDR1 SGHNT and CDR2 YYREEE come from the germline V gene (reference sequence). There are 15 residues in the CDR3. V shed 4 bases and J shed 5 bases, with 18 bases lying between them.